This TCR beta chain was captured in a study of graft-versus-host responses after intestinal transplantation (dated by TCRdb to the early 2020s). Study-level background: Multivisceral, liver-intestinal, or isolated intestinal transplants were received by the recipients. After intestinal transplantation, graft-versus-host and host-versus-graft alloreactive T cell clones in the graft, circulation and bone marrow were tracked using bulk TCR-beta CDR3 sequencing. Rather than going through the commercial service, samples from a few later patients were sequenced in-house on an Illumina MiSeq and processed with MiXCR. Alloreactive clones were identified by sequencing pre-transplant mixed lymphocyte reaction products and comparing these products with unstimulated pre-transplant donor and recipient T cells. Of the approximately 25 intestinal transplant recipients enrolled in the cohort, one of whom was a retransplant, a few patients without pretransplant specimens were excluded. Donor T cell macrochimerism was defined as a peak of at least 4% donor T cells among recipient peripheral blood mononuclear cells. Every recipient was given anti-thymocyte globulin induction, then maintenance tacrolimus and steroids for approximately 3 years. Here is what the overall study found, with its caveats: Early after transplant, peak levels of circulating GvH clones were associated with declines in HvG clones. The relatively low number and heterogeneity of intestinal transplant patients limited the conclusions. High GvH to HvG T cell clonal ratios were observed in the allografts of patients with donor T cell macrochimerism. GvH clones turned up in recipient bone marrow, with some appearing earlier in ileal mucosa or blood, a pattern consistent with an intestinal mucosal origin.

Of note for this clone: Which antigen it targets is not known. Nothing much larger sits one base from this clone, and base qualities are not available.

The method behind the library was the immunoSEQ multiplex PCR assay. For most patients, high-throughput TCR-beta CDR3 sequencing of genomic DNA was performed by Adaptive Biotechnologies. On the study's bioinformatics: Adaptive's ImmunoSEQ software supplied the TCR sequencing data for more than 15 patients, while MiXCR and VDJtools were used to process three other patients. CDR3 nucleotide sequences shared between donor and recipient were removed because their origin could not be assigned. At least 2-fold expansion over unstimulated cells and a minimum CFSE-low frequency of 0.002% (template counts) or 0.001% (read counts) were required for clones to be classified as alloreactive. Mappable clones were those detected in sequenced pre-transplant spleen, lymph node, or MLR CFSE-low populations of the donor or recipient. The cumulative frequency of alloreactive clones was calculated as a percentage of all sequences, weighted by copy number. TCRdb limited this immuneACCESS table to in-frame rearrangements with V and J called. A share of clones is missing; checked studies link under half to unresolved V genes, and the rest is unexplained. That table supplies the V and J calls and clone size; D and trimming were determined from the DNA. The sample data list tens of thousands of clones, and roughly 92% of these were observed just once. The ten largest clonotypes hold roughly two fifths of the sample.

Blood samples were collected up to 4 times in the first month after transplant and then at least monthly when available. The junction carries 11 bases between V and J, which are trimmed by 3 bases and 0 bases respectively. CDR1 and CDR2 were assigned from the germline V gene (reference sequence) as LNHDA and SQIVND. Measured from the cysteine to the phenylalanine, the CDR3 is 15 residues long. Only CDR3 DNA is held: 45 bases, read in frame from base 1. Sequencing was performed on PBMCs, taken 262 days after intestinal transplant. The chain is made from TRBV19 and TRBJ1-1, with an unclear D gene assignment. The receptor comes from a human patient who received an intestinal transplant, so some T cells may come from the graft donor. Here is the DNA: TGTGCCAGTAGTATCACGGACCTCTTGAACACTGAAGCTTTCTTT. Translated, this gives CASSITDLLNTEAFF.